This TCR beta chain was sequenced for a study of blood T cell repertoires in COVID-19. Study in general: COVID-19 samples collected from the United States, Italy and Spain covered acute and convalescent phases. PBMCs, B-cell-depleted T cells, or T cells provided the cDNA or gDNA that made up the material.

The authors' processing: Estimation of nucleated cell counts was performed using reference gene primer amplification. Profiling relied on immunoSEQ multiplex PCR, and the TCRdb table lists in-frame clones only, not all of them. The DNA was the basis for D and trimming; V, J and clone size are from that table. The sample records 240,000 or so clones, about nine tenths being singletons. This CDR3 has 16 residues. The V gene's germline CDR1 is SEHNR and CDR2 FQNEAQ (reference sequence). The V end was cut by 3 bases, the J end by 0 bases, with 12 bases between. The TCR sequence derives from a man in his 60s who had recovered from COVID-19. The chain links TRBV7-9 to TRBJ2-1; possibly TRBD2 for D (6 bases). The sequenced sample was peripheral blood. CDR3 nucleotides: TGTGCCAGCAGCTTCTCTCTGGGGGGCTCCTACAATGAGCAGTTCTTC. Its translation: CASSFSLGGSYNEQFF.